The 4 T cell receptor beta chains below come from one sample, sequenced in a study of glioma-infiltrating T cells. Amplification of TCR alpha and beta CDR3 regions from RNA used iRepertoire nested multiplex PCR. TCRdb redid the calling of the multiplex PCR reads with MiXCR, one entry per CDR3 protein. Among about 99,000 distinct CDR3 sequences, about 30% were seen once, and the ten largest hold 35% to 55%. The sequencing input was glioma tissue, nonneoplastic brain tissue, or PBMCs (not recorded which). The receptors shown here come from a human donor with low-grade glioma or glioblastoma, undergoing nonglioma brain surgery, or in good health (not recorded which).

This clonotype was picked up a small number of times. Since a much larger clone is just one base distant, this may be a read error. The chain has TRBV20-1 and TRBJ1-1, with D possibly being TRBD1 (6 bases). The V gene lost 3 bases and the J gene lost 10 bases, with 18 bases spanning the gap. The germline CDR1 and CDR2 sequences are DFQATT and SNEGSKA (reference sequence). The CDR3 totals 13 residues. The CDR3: CSASSGAGYVAFF. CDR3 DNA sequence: TGCAGTGCTAGTTCGGGGGCAGGGTATGTAGCTTTCTTT.

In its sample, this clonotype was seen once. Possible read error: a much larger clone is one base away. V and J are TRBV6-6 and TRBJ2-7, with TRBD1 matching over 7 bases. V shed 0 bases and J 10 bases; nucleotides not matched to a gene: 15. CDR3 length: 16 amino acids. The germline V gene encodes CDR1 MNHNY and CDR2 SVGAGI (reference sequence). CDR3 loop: CASSYSLGTVNSDQYF. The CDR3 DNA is TGTGCCAGCAGTTACTCTTTGGGGACAGTCAACAGCGATCAGTACTTC.

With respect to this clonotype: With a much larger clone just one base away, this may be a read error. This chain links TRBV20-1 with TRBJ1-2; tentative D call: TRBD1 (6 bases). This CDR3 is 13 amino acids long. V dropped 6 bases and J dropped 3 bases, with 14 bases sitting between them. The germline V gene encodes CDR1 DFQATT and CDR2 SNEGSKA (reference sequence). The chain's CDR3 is CSALTGGDYGYTF. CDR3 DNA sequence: TGCAGTGCCCTGACAGGCGGTGACTATGGCTACACCTTC.

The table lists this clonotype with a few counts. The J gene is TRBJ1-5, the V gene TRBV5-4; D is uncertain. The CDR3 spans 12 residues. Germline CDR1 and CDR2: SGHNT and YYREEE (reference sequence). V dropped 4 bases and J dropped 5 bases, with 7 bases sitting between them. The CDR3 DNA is TGTGCCAGCAGCGTGGACGATCAGCCCCAGCATTTT. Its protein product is CASSVDDQPQHF.